This is a list of T cell receptor beta chains from one sample in a study of OX40 agonist ivuxolimab in advanced cancers. Assay used: immunoSEQ multiplex PCR; TCRdb lists only in-frame clones, some missing. The top ten clones hold around 0.26% of a sample with 72,000 or so clones, around 87% of them seen once. The specimen comprised CD4+ or CD8+ T cells sorted from blood, sampled in a trial of the OX40 agonist ivuxolimab. These TCRs come from an adult with an advanced solid tumor such as melanoma, head and neck, liver or kidney cancer. The CDR3 runs from the conserved cysteine through the conserved F or W. Each record gives: D gene, V gene, CDR3 length, J gene, clone size, CDR3 DNA, CDR3 protein. D genes are given only for firm matches. Clone size, where shown, is once, few, many, or a class for clones that have expanded.

d_call: TRBD1; v_call: TRBV7-9; cdr3_length: 12; j_call: TRBJ2-7; clone_size: .; cdr3_nt: TGTGCCAGCACAGGGGGTTCCTACGAGCAGTACTTC; cdr3_aa: CASTGGSYEQYF
d_call: TRBD2; v_call: TRBV29-1; cdr3_length: 15; j_call: TRBJ2-3; clone_size: .; cdr3_nt: TGCAGCGTTGACCGACTAGCGGGAGGCCCGGATACGCAGTATTTT; cdr3_aa: CSVDRLAGGPDTQYF
d_call: TRBD1; v_call: TRBV10-3; cdr3_length: 13; j_call: TRBJ2-2; clone_size: .; cdr3_nt: TGTGCCATCGGACAGGGAGACACCGGGGAGCTGTTTTTT; cdr3_aa: CAIGQGDTGELFF
d_call: .; v_call: TRBV5-5; cdr3_length: 15; j_call: TRBJ2-5; clone_size: .; cdr3_nt: TGTGCCAGCAGCTGGACGGACAGTAAGCAAGAGACCCAGTACTTC; cdr3_aa: CASSWTDSKQETQYF
d_call: TRBD1; v_call: TRBV6-5; cdr3_length: 15; j_call: TRBJ1-2; clone_size: .; cdr3_nt: TGTGCCAGCAGTCGCTACTCGGGACAGGGCGATGGCTACACCTTC; cdr3_aa: CASSRYSGQGDGYTF
d_call: TRBD2; v_call: TRBV28; cdr3_length: 16; j_call: TRBJ2-3; clone_size: .; cdr3_nt: TGTGCCAGCAGTTTACAGGCGGGGGGAAACACAGATACGCAGTATTTT; cdr3_aa: CASSLQAGGNTDTQYF
d_call: .; v_call: TRBV2; cdr3_length: 13; j_call: TRBJ1-3; clone_size: few; cdr3_nt: TGTGCCAGCAGTGAAATCGGGATAAACACCATATATTTT; cdr3_aa: CASSEIGINTIYF
d_call: .; v_call: TRBV5-1; cdr3_length: 13; j_call: TRBJ2-7; clone_size: .; cdr3_nt: TGCGCCAGCAGCATGGAAAATTCCTACGAGCAGTACTTC; cdr3_aa: CASSMENSYEQYF
d_call: TRBD2; v_call: TRBV9; cdr3_length: 14; j_call: TRBJ2-3; clone_size: .; cdr3_nt: TGTGCCAGCAGCCCTAGCGGGAGCACAGATACGCAGTATTTT; cdr3_aa: CASSPSGSTDTQYF
d_call: .; v_call: TRBV10-3; cdr3_length: 13; j_call: TRBJ2-1; clone_size: .; cdr3_nt: TGTGCCATCAGCCAGAACCGAGACAATGAGCAGTTCTTC; cdr3_aa: CAISQNRDNEQFF
d_call: TRBD2; v_call: TRBV6-5; cdr3_length: 14; j_call: TRBJ2-7; clone_size: .; cdr3_nt: TGTGCCAGTCGGGGAGGGGCGGGGGACTACGAGCAGTACTTC; cdr3_aa: CASRGGAGDYEQYF
d_call: .; v_call: TRBV18; cdr3_length: 18; j_call: TRBJ2-1; clone_size: .; cdr3_nt: TGTGCCAGCTCACCCCAATTGAGTCTCGGAAGGCTAGTCAATGAGCAGTTCTTC; cdr3_aa: CASSPQLSLGRLVNEQFF
d_call: .; v_call: TRBV1; cdr3_length: 19; j_call: TRBJ2-1; clone_size: .; cdr3_nt: TGCACCAGCAGCCAAGATCAGCCAGCCCGGGGTTTCTCCTACAATGAGCAGTTCTTC; cdr3_aa: CTSSQDQPARGFSYNEQFF
d_call: TRBD1; v_call: TRBV6-5; cdr3_length: 15; j_call: TRBJ2-7; clone_size: .; cdr3_nt: TGTGCCAGCAGTTACTCGGCAGGGGGCTCCTACGAGCAGTACTTC; cdr3_aa: CASSYSAGGSYEQYF
d_call: TRBD2; v_call: TRBV2; cdr3_length: 15; j_call: TRBJ2-1; clone_size: .; cdr3_nt: TGTGCCAGCAGTGCGACTAGCGGTATGTACAATGAGCAGTTCTTC; cdr3_aa: CASSATSGMYNEQFF
d_call: .; v_call: TRBV5-1; cdr3_length: 15; j_call: TRBJ1-1; clone_size: few; cdr3_nt: TGCGCCAGCAGCTCGACAGGCCCTGGGGACACTGAAGCTTTCTTT; cdr3_aa: CASSSTGPGDTEAFF
d_call: .; v_call: TRBV25-1; cdr3_length: 14; j_call: TRBJ2-1; clone_size: .; cdr3_nt: TGTGCCAGCAGGGGCTCCGGGTGGTCGACTGAGCAGTTCTTC; cdr3_aa: CASRGSGWSTEQFF
d_call: TRBD2; v_call: TRBV11-2; cdr3_length: 15; j_call: TRBJ2-1; clone_size: .; cdr3_nt: TGTGCCAGCAGCTTAGATAGGGGACTAGCGATTGGTCGGTTCTTC; cdr3_aa: CASSLDRGLAIGRFF
d_call: TRBD1; v_call: TRBV29-1; cdr3_length: 18; j_call: TRBJ1-2; clone_size: .; cdr3_nt: TGCAGCGTTGTGGGCACAGACAGGGTGACCCAAGCTAACTATGGCTACACCTTC; cdr3_aa: CSVVGTDRVTQANYGYTF
d_call: TRBD1; v_call: TRBV15; cdr3_length: 16; j_call: TRBJ1-1; clone_size: .; cdr3_nt: TGTGCCACTCTAGACTCAACAGGGGTGGGCGGCACTGAAGCTTTCTTT; cdr3_aa: CATLDSTGVGGTEAFF
d_call: .; v_call: TRBV5-8; cdr3_length: 15; j_call: TRBJ1-1; clone_size: .; cdr3_nt: TGTGCCAGCAGCCACGACCAGCTTTGGAACACTGAAGCTTTCTTT; cdr3_aa: CASSHDQLWNTEAFF
d_call: TRBD2; v_call: TRBV19; cdr3_length: 18; j_call: TRBJ2-1; clone_size: few; cdr3_nt: TGTGCCAGTAGTAAAGGACTAGCGGGAGGGATGACCTACAATGAGCAGTTCTTC; cdr3_aa: CASSKGLAGGMTYNEQFF
d_call: .; v_call: TRBV18; cdr3_length: 13; j_call: TRBJ1-1; clone_size: few; cdr3_nt: TGTGCCAGCTCACCACGAGTGAACACTGAAGCTTTCTTT; cdr3_aa: CASSPRVNTEAFF
d_call: TRBD2; v_call: TRBV5-1; cdr3_length: 21; j_call: TRBJ2-7; clone_size: .; cdr3_nt: TGCGCCAGCAGCTTTGGTGGCAGGTCCTTTAATTGGCGGGAGGGAACCTACGAGCAGTACTTC; cdr3_aa: CASSFGGRSFNWREGTYEQYF
d_call: TRBD2; v_call: TRBV9; cdr3_length: 15; j_call: TRBJ2-1; clone_size: once; cdr3_nt: TGTGCCAGCAGCCCGGGCAGCGGGGGCTACAATGAGCAGTTCTTC; cdr3_aa: CASSPGSGGYNEQFF
d_call: TRBD2; v_call: TRBV7-2; cdr3_length: 15; j_call: TRBJ2-3; clone_size: .; cdr3_nt: TGTGCCAGCAGCTCATCTAGCGGGGGTACAGATACGCAGTATTTT; cdr3_aa: CASSSSSGGTDTQYF
d_call: .; v_call: TRBV5-4; cdr3_length: 15; j_call: TRBJ2-7; clone_size: .; cdr3_nt: TGTGCCAGCAGCCGATCGACGGTGTACTCCTACGAGCAGTACTTC; cdr3_aa: CASSRSTVYSYEQYF
d_call: .; v_call: TRBV18; cdr3_length: 11; j_call: TRBJ2-7; clone_size: .; cdr3_nt: TGTGCCAGCTCCACTCAGGGCGAGCAGTACTTC; cdr3_aa: CASSTQGEQYF
d_call: .; v_call: TRBV5-1; cdr3_length: 16; j_call: TRBJ2-1; clone_size: .; cdr3_nt: TGCGCCAGCAGCGAGGGGGGACAGCCCTCCTACAATGAGCAGTTCTTC; cdr3_aa: CASSEGGQPSYNEQFF
d_call: TRBD2; v_call: TRBV7-9; cdr3_length: 16; j_call: TRBJ2-2; clone_size: .; cdr3_nt: TGTGCCAGCAGCAAATTAGCGGGAGGGGACACCGGGGAGCTGTTTTTT; cdr3_aa: CASSKLAGGDTGELFF
d_call: TRBD2; v_call: TRBV10-3; cdr3_length: 18; j_call: TRBJ2-1; clone_size: .; cdr3_nt: TGTGCCATCAGTGAGGGACTAGCGGGGGGGGCTTCCTACAATGAGCAGTTCTTC; cdr3_aa: CAISEGLAGGASYNEQFF
d_call: TRBD2; v_call: TRBV19; cdr3_length: 15; j_call: TRBJ2-5; clone_size: .; cdr3_nt: TGTGCCAGTAGTCAAGGAACTAGCGTCCAAGAGACCCAGTACTTC; cdr3_aa: CASSQGTSVQETQYF
d_call: .; v_call: TRBV7-2; cdr3_length: 15; j_call: TRBJ2-2; clone_size: .; cdr3_nt: TGTGCCAGCAGCTTAGCTACCGCCAACACCGGGGAGCTGTTTTTT; cdr3_aa: CASSLATANTGELFF
d_call: TRBD2; v_call: TRBV5-6; cdr3_length: 15; j_call: TRBJ2-7; clone_size: .; cdr3_nt: TGTGCCAGCAGCTCAGCGGCGGGAGGGCAGTACGAGCAGTACTTC; cdr3_aa: CASSSAAGGQYEQYF
d_call: .; v_call: TRBV7-2; cdr3_length: 14; j_call: TRBJ1-1; clone_size: once; cdr3_nt: TGTGCCAGCAGCTTAGGGGCGCTAGACACTGAAGCTTTCTTT; cdr3_aa: CASSLGALDTEAFF
d_call: TRBD1; v_call: TRBV15; cdr3_length: 16; j_call: TRBJ2-6; clone_size: .; cdr3_nt: TGTGCCACCAGCAGGGCGGACAGGCGATTGACCAACGTCCTGACTTTC; cdr3_aa: CATSRADRRLTNVLTF
d_call: TRBD2; v_call: TRBV6-1; cdr3_length: 15; j_call: TRBJ2-3; clone_size: .; cdr3_nt: TGTGCCAGCAGAAGGTTGACTAGCGGCACAGATACGCAGTATTTT; cdr3_aa: CASRRLTSGTDTQYF
d_call: .; v_call: TRBV7-7; cdr3_length: 13; j_call: TRBJ2-1; clone_size: .; cdr3_nt: TGTGCCAGCAGCTTAGACTACTACAATGAGCAGTTCTTC; cdr3_aa: CASSLDYYNEQFF
d_call: TRBD2; v_call: TRBV4-2; cdr3_length: 17; j_call: TRBJ2-3; clone_size: .; cdr3_nt: TGTGCCAGCAGCCCTTGGACTAGCGGGGCCAGCACAGATACGCAGTATTTT; cdr3_aa: CASSPWTSGASTDTQYF
d_call: .; v_call: TRBV6-5; cdr3_length: 14; j_call: TRBJ2-7; clone_size: .; cdr3_nt: TGTGCCAGTGCAAAATATCCGACCTCCTACGAGCAGTACTTC; cdr3_aa: CASAKYPTSYEQYF
d_call: TRBD2; v_call: TRBV29-1; cdr3_length: 16; j_call: TRBJ2-1; clone_size: .; cdr3_nt: TGCAGCGTTGTGGGGCTAGCGGGAGAGGGGGGCGATGAGCAGTTCTTC; cdr3_aa: CSVVGLAGEGGDEQFF
d_call: TRBD2; v_call: TRBV19; cdr3_length: 15; j_call: TRBJ2-5; clone_size: .; cdr3_nt: TGTGCCAGTAGTATGGTCCTAGCGGGATACGAGACCCAGTACTTC; cdr3_aa: CASSMVLAGYETQYF
d_call: .; v_call: TRBV28; cdr3_length: 12; j_call: TRBJ2-3; clone_size: once; cdr3_nt: TGTGCCAGCAGGGGCCCCGGGGGTACGCAGTATTTT; cdr3_aa: CASRGPGGTQYF